This T cell receptor beta chain emerged from a study of human T cells and chemical hapten exposure. TCRdb independently ran MiXCR on the RACE reads; one entry per CDR3 protein. In the table there are fewer than 50,000 distinct CDR3 sequences, more than 9% of which are singletons. The CDR3 contains 12 residues. V lost 3 bases and J lost 4, with 7 bases in between. The time point is: patch test 3, about 24 weeks after DPC sensitization. Treatment denoted: therapeutic diphenylcyclopropenone sensitization with weekly scalp DPC. Whole blood, unfractionated, served as the material for total RNA extraction. This clonotype originated in a man aged 45-65 years with alopecia areata. Some clones in this sample may be carry-over from other donors' samples. The sequencing here drew on whole blood, taken in connection with sensitization to the hapten diphenylcyclopropenone (DPC). This chain uses TRBV12-3 or TRBV12-4 with TRBJ2-7; D not certain. The CDR3 here is CASSLFVYEQYF. The CDR3 DNA reads as TGTGCCAGCAGTTTGTTTGTATACGAGCAGTACTTC.